Each of the 5 T cell receptor beta chains below was sequenced from the same sample in a study of blood T cell repertoires in COVID-19. Sequenced by immunoSEQ multiplex PCR; TCRdb stores in-frame clones only, minus some. Among approximately 160,000 clones listed, around 83% were seen once. The sample consisted of peripheral blood. The receptor source for this set is a woman between 50 and 59 years old in a cohort sampled during active or convalescent COVID-19.

The V and J genes are TRBV11-2 and TRBJ1-1, with D hard to call. From germline, CDR1 is SGHAT and CDR2 FQNNGV. V was shortened by 4 bases and J by 1 base, with 10 bases between the two germline ends. This CDR3 spans 14 amino acids. CDR3 loop: CASSSSAGNTEAFF. The CDR3 coding sequence is TGTGCCAGCAGCTCGAGCGCTGGGAACACTGAAGCTTTCTTT.

The chain couples TRBV4-1 to TRBJ2-5, with 7 nucleotides matching TRBD2. This CDR3 region has 17 residues. Per the germline V gene, CDR1 is MGHRA and CDR2 is YSYEKL. V was pared by 1 base and J by 5 bases, with 13 bases of the junction left unmatched. Written as DNA, the CDR3 is TGCGCCAGCAGCCAAGGGCCCTTTGCGGGGGTGAGGGAGACCCAGTACTTC. Its translation is CASSQGPFAGVRETQYF.

The chain is built from TRBV12-5 and TRBJ1-2; D is uncertain. Per the germline V gene, CDR1 is LGHNT and CDR2 is FRNRAP. The V gene lost 1 base and the J gene lost 0 bases, with 9 bases spanning the gap. This CDR3 spans 15 amino acids. The CDR3 nucleotides read TGTGCTAGTGGTTTGGATATAGAGGCTAACTATGGCTACACCTTC. Its translation is CASGLDIEANYGYTF.

This clone was recorded once. The J gene is TRBJ2-3, the V gene TRBV25-1; 8 bases are shared with TRBD2. Germline V gene data show CDR1 as MGHDK and CDR2 as SYGVNS. The V gene end was trimmed by 1 base and the J gene end by 1 base; junction bases not matched to a gene: 7. CDR3 size: 17 residues. The CDR3 spells CASSEFGGGTRTDTQYF. Written as DNA, the CDR3 is TGTGCCAGCAGTGAATTCGGGGGGGGGACTCGCACAGATACGCAGTATTTT.

The V call is TRBV7-2, the J call TRBJ2-7; D remains ambiguous. V dropped 3 bases and J dropped 4 bases, with 10 bases sitting between them. The germline gives CDR1 SGHTA, CDR2 FQGNSA. CDR3 length: 13 amino acids. In DNA form, the CDR3 reads TGTGCCAGCAGCTTTGCCTTCGGGTACGAGCAGTACTTC. Its protein product is CASSFAFGYEQYF.